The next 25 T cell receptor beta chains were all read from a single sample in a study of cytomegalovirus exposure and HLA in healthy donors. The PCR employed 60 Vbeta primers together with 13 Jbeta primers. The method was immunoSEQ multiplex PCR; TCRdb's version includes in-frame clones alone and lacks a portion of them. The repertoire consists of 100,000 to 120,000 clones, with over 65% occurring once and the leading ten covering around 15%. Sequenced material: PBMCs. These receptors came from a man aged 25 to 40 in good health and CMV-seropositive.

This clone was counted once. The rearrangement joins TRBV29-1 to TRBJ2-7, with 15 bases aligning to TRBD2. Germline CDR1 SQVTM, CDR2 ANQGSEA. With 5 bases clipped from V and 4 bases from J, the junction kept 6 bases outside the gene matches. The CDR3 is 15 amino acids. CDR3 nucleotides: TGCAGCGTTAACACCGGACTAGCGGGGGGGTACGAGCAGTACTTC. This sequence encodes CSVNTGLAGGYEQYF.

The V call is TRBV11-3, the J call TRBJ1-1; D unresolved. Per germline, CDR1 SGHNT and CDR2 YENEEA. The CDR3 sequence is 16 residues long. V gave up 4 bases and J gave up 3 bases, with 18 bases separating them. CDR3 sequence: CASSSNDPRRDTEAFF. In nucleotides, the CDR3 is TGTGCCAGCAGCTCGAACGACCCCAGGAGGGACACTGAAGCTTTCTTT.

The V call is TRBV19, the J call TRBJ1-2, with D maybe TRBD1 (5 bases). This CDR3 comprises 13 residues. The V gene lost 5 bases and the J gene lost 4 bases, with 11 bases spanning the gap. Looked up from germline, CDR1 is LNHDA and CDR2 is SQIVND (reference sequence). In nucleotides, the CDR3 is TGTGCCAGTAGTTTAGGACAAGGCTATGGCTACACCTTC. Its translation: CASSLGQGYGYTF.

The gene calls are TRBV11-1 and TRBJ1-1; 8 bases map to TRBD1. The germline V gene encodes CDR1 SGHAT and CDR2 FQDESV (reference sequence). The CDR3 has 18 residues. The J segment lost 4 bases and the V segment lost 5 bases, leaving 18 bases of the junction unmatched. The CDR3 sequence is CASSHRSQGALGGTEAFF. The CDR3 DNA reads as TGTGCCAGCAGCCATAGATCCCAGGGGGCGTTGGGTGGCACTGAAGCTTTCTTT.

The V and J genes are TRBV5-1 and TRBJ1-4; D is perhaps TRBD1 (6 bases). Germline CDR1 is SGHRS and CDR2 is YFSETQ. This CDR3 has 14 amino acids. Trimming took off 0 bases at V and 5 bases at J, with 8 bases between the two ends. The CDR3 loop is CASSLGGLNEKLFF. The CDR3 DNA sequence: TGCGCCAGCAGCTTGGGGGGGCTGAATGAAAAACTGTTTTTT.

The CDR3: CASSSGTGEGNEQFF. In DNA form, the CDR3 reads TGCGCCAGCAGTTCCGGGACAGGGGAGGGCAATGAGCAGTTCTTC. The chain has TRBV4-1 and TRBJ2-1; 10 bases line up with TRBD1. Germline V CDR1 and CDR2: MGHRA, YSYEKL. The CDR3 sequence is 15 residues long. Trimming removed 6 bases from V and 6 bases from J; junction bases left unmatched: 8.

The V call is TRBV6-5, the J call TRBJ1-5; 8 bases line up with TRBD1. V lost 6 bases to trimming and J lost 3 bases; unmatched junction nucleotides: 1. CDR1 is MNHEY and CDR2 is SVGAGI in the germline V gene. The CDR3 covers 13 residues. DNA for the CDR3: TGTGCCAGCAGGACAGGGGTCAATCAGCCCCAGCATTTT. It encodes CASRTGVNQPQHF.

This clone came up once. Here the CDR3 DNA reads TGTGCCAGCAGTTCTTCATATAGCGGGGTCAGCACAGATACGCAGTATTTT. It yields the protein CASSSSYSGVSTDTQYF. The chain links TRBV27 to TRBJ2-3, with 8 bases fitting TRBD2. The V and J ends lost 4 bases and 0 bases, in that order; junction bases with no gene match: 9. The CDR3 extends over 17 amino acids. Germline V gene data show CDR1 as MNHEY and CDR2 as SMNVEV (reference sequence).

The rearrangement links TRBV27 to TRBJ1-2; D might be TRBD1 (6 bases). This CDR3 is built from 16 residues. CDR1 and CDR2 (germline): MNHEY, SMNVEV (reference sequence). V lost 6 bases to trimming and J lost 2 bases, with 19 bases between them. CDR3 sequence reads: CASRGPGQTINYGYTF. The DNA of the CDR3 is TGTGCCAGCAGGGGGCCCGGACAGACTATAAACTATGGCTACACCTTC.

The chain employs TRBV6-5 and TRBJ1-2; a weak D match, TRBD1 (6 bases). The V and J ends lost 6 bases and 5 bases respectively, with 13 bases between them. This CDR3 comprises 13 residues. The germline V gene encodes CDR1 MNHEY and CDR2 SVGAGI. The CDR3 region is CASRYDRMYGYTF. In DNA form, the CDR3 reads TGTGCCAGCAGATATGACAGGATGTATGGCTACACCTTC.

CDR3: CASSYLGGRGEQFF. The CDR3 bases are TGTGCCAGCAGCTACCTGGGGGGGCGCGGGGAGCAGTTCTTC. The V call is TRBV5-5, the J call TRBJ2-1, with D possibly matching TRBD2 (7 bases). Germline V gene sequence: CDR1 SGHKS, CDR2 YYEKEE (reference sequence). V was shortened by 3 bases and J by 10 bases, with 17 bases between the two germline ends. The CDR3 covers 14 residues.

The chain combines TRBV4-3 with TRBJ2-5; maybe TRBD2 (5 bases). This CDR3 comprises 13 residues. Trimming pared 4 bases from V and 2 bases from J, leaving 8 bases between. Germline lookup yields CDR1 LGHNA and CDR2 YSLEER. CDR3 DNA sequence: TGCGCCAGCAGCCGGCGGAGGCAAGAGACCCAGTACTTC. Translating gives CASSRRRQETQYF.

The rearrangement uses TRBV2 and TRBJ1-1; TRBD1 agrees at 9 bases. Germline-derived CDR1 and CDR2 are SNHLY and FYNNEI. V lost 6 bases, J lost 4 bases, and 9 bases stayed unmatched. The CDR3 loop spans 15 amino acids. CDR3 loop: CASSAGQGRITEAFF. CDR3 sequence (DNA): TGTGCCAGCAGCGCGGGACAGGGTCGGATCACTGAAGCTTTCTTT.

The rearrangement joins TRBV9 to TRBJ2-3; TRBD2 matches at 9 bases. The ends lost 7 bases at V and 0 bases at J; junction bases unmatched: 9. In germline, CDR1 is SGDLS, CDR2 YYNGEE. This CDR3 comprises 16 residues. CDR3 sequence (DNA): TGTGCCAGCCGGCAGCGGGGGGACTCTAGCACAGATACGCAGTATTTT. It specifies CASRQRGDSSTDTQYF.

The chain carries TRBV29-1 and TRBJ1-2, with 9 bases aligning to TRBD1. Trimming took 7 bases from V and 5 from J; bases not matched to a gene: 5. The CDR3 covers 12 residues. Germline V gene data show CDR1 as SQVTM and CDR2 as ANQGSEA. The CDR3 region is CSEGQGDYGYTF. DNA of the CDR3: TGCAGCGAGGGACAGGGCGATTATGGCTACACCTTC.

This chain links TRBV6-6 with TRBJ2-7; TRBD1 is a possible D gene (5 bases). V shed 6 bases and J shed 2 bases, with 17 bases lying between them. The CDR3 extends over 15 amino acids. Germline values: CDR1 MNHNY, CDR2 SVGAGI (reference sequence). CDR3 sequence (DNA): TGTGCCAGCAGCCACAAGAGCAGGGCGGCCTACGAGCAGTACTTC. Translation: CASSHKSRAAYEQYF.

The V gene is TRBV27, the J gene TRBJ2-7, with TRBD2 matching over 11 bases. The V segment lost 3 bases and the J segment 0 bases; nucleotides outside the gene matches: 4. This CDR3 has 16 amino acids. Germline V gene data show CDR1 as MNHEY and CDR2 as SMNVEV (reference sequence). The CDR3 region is CASSFSGTSGSYEQYF. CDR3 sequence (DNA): TGTGCCAGCAGTTTCTCCGGGACTAGCGGCTCCTACGAGCAGTACTTC.

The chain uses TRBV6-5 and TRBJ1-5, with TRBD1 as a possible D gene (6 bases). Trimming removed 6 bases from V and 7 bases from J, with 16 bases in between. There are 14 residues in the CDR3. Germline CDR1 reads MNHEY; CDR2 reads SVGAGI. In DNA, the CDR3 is TGTGCCAGCAGCCTAGGACAGCTCGGCCAGCCCCAGCATTTT. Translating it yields CASSLGQLGQPQHF.

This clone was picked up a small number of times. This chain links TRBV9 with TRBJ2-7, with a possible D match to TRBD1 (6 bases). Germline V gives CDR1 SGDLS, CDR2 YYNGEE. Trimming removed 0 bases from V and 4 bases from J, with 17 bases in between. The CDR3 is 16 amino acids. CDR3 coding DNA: TGTGCCAGCAGCGTAGCACAGGGAATGGTTCTGTACGAGCAGTACTTC. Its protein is CASSVAQGMVLYEQYF.

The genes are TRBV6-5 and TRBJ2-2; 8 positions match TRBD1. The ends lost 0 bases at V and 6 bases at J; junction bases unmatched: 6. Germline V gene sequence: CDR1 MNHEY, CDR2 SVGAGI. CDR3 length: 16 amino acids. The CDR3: CASSYSQGQGSGELFF. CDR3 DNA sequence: TGTGCCAGCAGTTACTCGCAAGGACAGGGTTCCGGGGAGCTGTTTTTT.

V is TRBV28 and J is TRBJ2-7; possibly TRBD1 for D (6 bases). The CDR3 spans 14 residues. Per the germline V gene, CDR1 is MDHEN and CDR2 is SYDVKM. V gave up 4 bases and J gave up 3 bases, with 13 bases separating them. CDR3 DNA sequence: TGTGCCAGCAGTTCGGGACAACACCTCTACGAGCAGTACTTC. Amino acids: CASSSGQHLYEQYF. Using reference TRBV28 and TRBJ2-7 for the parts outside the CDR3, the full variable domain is DVKVTQSSRYLVKRTGEKVFLECVQDMDHENMFWYRQDPGLGLRLIYFSYDVKMKEKGDIPEGYSVSREKKERFSLILESASTNQTSMYLCASSSGQHLYEQYFGPGTRLTVT.

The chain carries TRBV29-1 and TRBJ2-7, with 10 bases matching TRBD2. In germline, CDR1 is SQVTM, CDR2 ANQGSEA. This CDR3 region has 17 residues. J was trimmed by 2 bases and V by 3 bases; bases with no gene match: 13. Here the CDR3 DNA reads TGCAGCGTTGATCAGGGCACTAGCGGGGACTTTACCTACGAGCAGTACTTC. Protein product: CSVDQGTSGDFTYEQYF.

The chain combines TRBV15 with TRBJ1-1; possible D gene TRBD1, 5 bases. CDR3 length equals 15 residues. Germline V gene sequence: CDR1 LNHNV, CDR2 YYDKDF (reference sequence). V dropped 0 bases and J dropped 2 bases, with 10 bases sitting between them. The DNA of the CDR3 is TGTGCCACCAGCAGAGAGATAGGGGCAAACACTGAAGCTTTCTTT. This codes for CATSREIGANTEAFF.

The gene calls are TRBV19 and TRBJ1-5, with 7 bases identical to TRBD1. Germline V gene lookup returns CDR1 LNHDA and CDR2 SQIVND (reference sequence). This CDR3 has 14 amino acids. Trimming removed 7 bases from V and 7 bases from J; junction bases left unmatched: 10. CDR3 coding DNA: TGTGCCAGTACCCCGGACAGGTTGGGACAGCCCCAGCATTTT. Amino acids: CASTPDRLGQPQHF.

CDR3 in DNA: TGCAGCGTTGAGCGGACAGGGGGCTACGAGCAGTACTTC. It codes for CSVERTGGYEQYF. This chain connects TRBV29-1 to TRBJ2-7, with 10 bases identical to TRBD1. The V gene end was trimmed by 3 bases and the J gene end by 3 bases; junction bases not matched to a gene: 2. Germline CDR1 is SQVTM and CDR2 is ANQGSEA. This CDR3 contains 13 residues.